The T cell receptor beta chain under discussion was sequenced for a study of T cell responses to AZD1222 COVID-19 vaccine. Study-wide findings and caveats: Spike-specific TCRs gained breadth and depth after people received two AZD1222 doses.

As regards this clone: Its antigen is not known.

The protocol was immunoSEQ multiplex PCR, while the TCRdb copy is restricted to in-frame clones and leaves out a portion. The sample has approximately 50,000 clones, 88% seen once. The germline CDR1 and CDR2 sequences are MNHEY and SVGAGI. CDR3 length: 15 residues. The V end lost 6 bases, the J end lost 0 bases, and 13 bases lay between the germline ends. This chain uses TRBV6-5 with TRBJ2-3; D may correspond to TRBD1 or TRBD2 (5 bases each). Specimen: peripheral blood, collected on day 0 of AZD1222 vaccination. The TCR comes from an adult in good health. CDR3 protein: CASSRTRGSTDTQYF. The CDR3 DNA reads as TGTGCCAGCAGCCGTACCCGGGGCAGCACAGATACGCAGTATTTT.